Below, 17 T cell receptor beta chains from the same sample are listed, as sequenced in a study of immune characterization of retroperitoneal liposarcoma. TCRdb reprocessed the PCR reads with MiXCR, giving one entry per CDR3 protein. There are about 10,000 distinct CDR3 sequences in the sample; around 30% occur only once, and about 8.5% lies in the top ten. Material: tumor tissue. The receptor set was obtained from a female donor with retroperitoneal liposarcoma.

This clonotype was picked up many times. J is TRBJ2-1 and V is TRBV6-1; weak D call: TRBD1 (6 bases). The DNA end lines up better with TRBJ2-7; the J call may be wrong. CDR1 is MNHNS and CDR2 is SASEGT in the germline V gene. This CDR3 comprises 13 residues. The CDR3 is CASRGGPYNEQYF. CDR3 DNA: TGTGCCAGCAGAGGGGGTCCCTACAATGAGCAGTACTTC.

The chain carries TRBV6-1 and TRBJ2-1; a possible D gene is TRBD1 (5 bases). V dropped 5 bases and J dropped 10 bases, with 18 bases sitting between them. Germline loops: CDR1 MNHNS, CDR2 SASEGT. The CDR3 length is 14 residues. Here the CDR3 reads CASSSPQGGYEQFF. The CDR3 nucleotides read TGTGCCAGCAGTTCCCCCCAGGGTGGCTACGAGCAGTTCTTC.

The genes are TRBV11-2 and TRBJ1-6, with D perhaps matching TRBD1 (5 bases). This CDR3 is built from 18 residues. CDR1 SGHAT and CDR2 FQNNGV come from the germline V gene. The V end lost 0 bases, the J end lost 5 bases, and 17 bases lay between the germline ends. The CDR3 sequence: CASSLDFEETADNSPLHF. Here the CDR3 DNA reads TGTGCCAGCAGCTTAGATTTTGAGGAGACAGCTGATAATTCACCCCTCCACTTT.

This clonotype was detected ten times or more. The V call is TRBV6-6, the J call TRBJ2-3; 7 nucleotides line up with TRBD2. The CDR3 loop spans 15 amino acids. In germline, CDR1 is MNHNY, CDR2 SVGAGI (reference sequence). V gave up 2 bases and J gave up 4 bases; unmatched junction bases: 6. This chain's CDR3 is CASSYKAGWSDTQYF. In DNA form, the CDR3 reads TGTGCCAGCAGTTACAAAGCGGGATGGTCAGATACGCAGTATTTT.

This clonotype was found a few times. J is TRBJ2-3 and V is TRBV10-1; the D gene is possibly TRBD2 (6 bases). CDR3 length: 17 residues. CDR1 is WNHNN and CDR2 is SYGVQD in the germline V gene (reference sequence). V was clipped by 3 bases and J by 2 bases, with 18 bases between them. This CDR3 reads CASSDPLADPPTDTQYF. The CDR3 DNA follows: TGCGCCAGCAGTGACCCACTAGCTGATCCACCCACAGATACGCAGTATTTT.

J is TRBJ1-1 and V is TRBV6-1; 9 bases line up with TRBD1. The germline CDR1 and CDR2 sequences are MNHNS and SASEGT. The V segment lost 5 bases and the J segment 11 bases; nucleotides outside the gene matches: 12. The CDR3 has 14 amino acids. The CDR3 DNA sequence: TGTGCCAGCAGTCTTAGCACAGGGGGCGCGATGGCTTTCTTT. It is translated as CASSLSTGGAMAFF.

The sample holds a few counts of this clonotype. In DNA, the CDR3 is TGTGCCAGCAGTTGGACAGCTGGAAACACCATATATTTT. It specifies CASSWTAGNTIYF. The chain combines TRBV7-2 with TRBJ1-3, with D perhaps matching TRBD1 (6 bases). Deletions cut 6 bases from V and 2 bases from J, with 8 bases between. Germline CDR1 reads SGHTA; CDR2 reads FQGNSA. The CDR3 spans 13 residues.

The chain couples TRBV4-1 to TRBJ2-2; D is uncertain. The CDR3 sequence is 15 residues long. Germline loops: CDR1 MGHRA, CDR2 YSYEKL. V dropped 3 bases and J dropped 1 base, with 9 bases sitting between them. The CDR3 DNA follows: TGCGCCAGCAGCCATAACAAGGGGAACACCGGGGAGCTGTTTTTT. It yields the protein CASSHNKGNTGELFF.

This clonotype is judged medium-sized. This chain links TRBV6-1 with TRBJ2-3; no clear D. Trimming stripped 7 bases from V and 2 bases from J, with 10 bases between. Germline values: CDR1 MNHNS, CDR2 SASEGT. The CDR3 has 13 amino acids. CDR3 sequence reads: CASTLTDTDTQYF. CDR3 coding DNA: TGTGCCAGCACCTTGACGGACACAGATACGCAGTATTTT.

The J gene is TRBJ2-1, the V gene TRBV6-6; 8 bases align to TRBD2. The CDR3 has 15 amino acids. The junction had 7 bases not matched to a gene; V was cut back by 2 bases and J by 7 bases. CDR1 is MNHNY, CDR2 SVGAGI, per germline (reference sequence). The CDR3 sequence: CASSYHAGGGNEQFF. CDR3 nucleotides: TGTGCCAGCAGTTACCACGCGGGAGGAGGTAATGAGCAGTTCTTC.

This clonotype is medium-sized (0.01 to 0.1%) in the sample. J is TRBJ2-1 and V is TRBV7-2, with unresolved D. The CDR3 loop spans 12 amino acids. V lost 1 base and J lost 10, with 8 bases in between. Germline assignment: CDR1 SGHTA and CDR2 FQGNSA. The chain's CDR3 is CASSLVGWEQFF. CDR3 bases: TGTGCCAGCAGCTTAGTAGGGTGGGAGCAGTTCTTC.

The V call is TRBV6-1, the J call TRBJ2-4; D gene unclear. The CDR3 consists of 13 residues. Germline loops: CDR1 MNHNS, CDR2 SASEGT. The V gene lost 6 bases and the J gene lost 0 bases, with 6 bases spanning the gap. CDR3 sequence: CASRMGAKNIQYF. The CDR3, as DNA: TGTGCCAGCAGGATGGGAGCCAAAAACATTCAGTACTTC.

The chain recombines TRBV6-1 with TRBJ2-1; D gene unclear. The end of the DNA fits TRBJ2-7 better, so the J call may be wrong. Germline CDR1 reads MNHNS; CDR2 reads SASEGT. CDR3 length: 11 residues. CDR3 nucleotide sequence: TGTGCCAGCAGTGCACTCTACGAGCAGTACTTC. It is translated as CASSALYEQYF.

In its sample, this clonotype was seen a few times. The genes are TRBV19 and TRBJ2-4, with D tentatively TRBD2 (5 bases). The end of the DNA is better explained by TRBJ2-5, so the J call may be wrong. The CDR3 is 13 amino acids. In germline, CDR1 is LNHDA, CDR2 SQIVND (reference sequence). The CDR3 here is CASSRTRGETQYF. CDR3 nucleotides: TGTGCCAGTAGTCGGACCCGCGGGGAGACCCAGTACTTC.

This rearrangement joins TRBV6-5 to TRBJ2-3; TRBD1 matches 8 bases. The CDR3 has 14 amino acids. V shed 3 bases and J 3 bases; nucleotides not matched to a gene: 2. Looked up from germline, CDR1 is MNHEY and CDR2 is SVGAGI. The CDR3 sequence is CASSYQGATDTQYF. The CDR3 DNA reads TGTGCCAGCAGTTATCAGGGGGCTACAGATACGCAGTATTTT.

As for this clonotype: Just one base apart from a much larger clone, this may be a read error. This likely comes from a read error, as the CDR3 has no conserved phenylalanine or tryptophan at its end. In nucleotides, the CDR3 is TGCGCCAGCTACGAGGGGTACAATGAGCAGTTCTTA. Its protein is CASYEGYNEQFL. This sequence joins TRBV10-2 and TRBJ2-1; tentatively, D is TRBD1 or TRBD2 (5 bases each). Germline V gene data show CDR1 as WSHSY and CDR2 as SAAADI. The CDR3 loop spans 12 amino acids. The V end lost 8 bases, the J end lost 4 bases, and 9 bases lay between the germline ends.

In its sample, this clonotype was seen a few times. The rearrangement links TRBV6-1 to TRBJ2-3; no firm D call. Germline lookup yields CDR1 MNHNS and CDR2 SASEGT. V was shortened by 0 bases and J by 5 bases, with 6 bases between the two germline ends. CDR3 length: 13 residues. The CDR3 loop is CASSEAGLDTQYF. The CDR3 DNA sequence: TGTGCCAGCAGTGAAGCTGGGTTAGATACGCAGTATTTT.